Listed here are 32 T cell receptor beta chains from one sample, sequenced in a study of regulatory T cells in long-lasting Graves disease. Specified time point: newly diagnosed GD, antithyroid drugs for less than 3 months. After RNA was extracted from PBMCs, the TCR library was made from it. The TCR beta library used iRepertoire HTBI primers with Arm-PCR amplification of CDR3. Each CDR3 protein gets one entry after TCRdb re-called the multiplex PCR reads with MiXCR. The sample carries around 460,000 distinct CDR3 sequences, about 14% recorded once. The same sample was also studied in work on T cells in Graves' hyperthyroidism and ophthalmopathy.

Here the sequenced sample was peripheral blood mononuclear cells (PBMCs), taken at new diagnosis, from a patient treated with antithyroid drugs. The origin of the receptors is a woman aged 50 to 60 with Graves disease.

On this clonotype: With only one base between it and a far larger clone, this is likely a read error. The chain links TRBV28 to TRBJ2-5; D is possibly TRBD2 (6 bases). Trimming removed 6 bases from V and 5 bases from J, with 19 bases in between. This CDR3 is 15 amino acids long. Germline assignment: CDR1 MDHEN and CDR2 SYDVKM. DNA of the CDR3: TGTGCCAGCAGCTCGGGACCAGCGGAGGGGGAGACCCAGTACTTC. Translation gives CASSSGPAEGETQYF.

This rearrangement joins TRBV20-1 to TRBJ2-7; 7 bases are shared with TRBD1. Trimming cost V 5 bases and J 0 bases; bases outside gene matches: 4. Germline V CDR1 and CDR2: DFQATT, SNEGSKA (reference sequence). CDR3 length equals 13 residues. The chain's CDR3 is CSAWTGSSYEQYF. DNA of the CDR3: TGCAGTGCTTGGACAGGAAGCTCCTACGAGCAGTACTTC.

This clonotype has at least ten counts. The DNA for the CDR3 is TGTGCCAGCAGCCCGACTAGTTTCTCCTACAATGAGCAGTTCTTC. Translated: CASSPTSFSYNEQFF. This sequence joins TRBV7-3 and TRBJ2-1; D might be TRBD2 (6 bases). V dropped 5 bases and J dropped 0 bases, with 11 bases sitting between them. CDR1 and CDR2 (germline): SGHTA, FQGTGA. This CDR3 has 15 amino acids.

This clonotype was recorded many times. The chain combines TRBV28 with TRBJ1-5; D is ambiguous. In germline, CDR1 is MDHEN, CDR2 SYDVKM. CDR3 length: 13 residues. V was clipped by 2 bases and J by 7 bases, with 9 bases between them. The CDR3 loop reads CASSLTGFQPQHF. CDR3 coding DNA: TGTGCCAGCAGTTTAACGGGGTTCCAGCCCCAGCATTTT.

This clonotype was observed many times. The CDR3 loop reads CASSVRGQETQYF. CDR3 nucleotides: TGTGCCAGCAGCGTTAGGGGCCAAGAGACCCAGTACTTC. The rearrangement links TRBV7-9 to TRBJ2-5; D may be TRBD1 (5 bases). CDR1 is SEHNR, CDR2 FQNEAQ, per germline (reference sequence). The CDR3 loop spans 13 amino acids. V shed 5 bases and J shed 1 base, with 8 bases lying between them.

The CDR3 loop is CASSPRGTGPDEQYF. The CDR3 region has the DNA TGTGCCAGCAGCCCCCGGGGGACAGGGCCTGACGAGCAGTACTTC. This chain links TRBV28 with TRBJ2-7, with 9 bases fitting TRBD1. The CDR3 length is 15 residues. Germline CDR1 and CDR2: MDHEN and SYDVKM. The V and J ends lost 6 bases and 5 bases, in that order; junction bases with no gene match: 11.

As for this clonotype: A far larger clone is just one base off, so this is likely a read error. The chain recombines TRBV6-9 with TRBJ2-1, with D possibly matching TRBD1 (5 bases). Germline assignment: CDR1 MNHGY and CDR2 SVAAGI. The CDR3 sequence is 18 residues long. CDR3 coding DNA: TGTGCCAGCAGTTACCACGACGACAGAGCGAGCTCCTACGATGAGCAGTTCTTC. Its protein product is CASSYHDDRASSYDEQFF.

The table lists this clonotype with a few counts. The chain links TRBV7-9 to TRBJ2-6; possible D gene TRBD2, 5 bases. Germline assignment: CDR1 SEHNR and CDR2 FQNEAQ (reference sequence). This CDR3 has 13 residues. The CDR3 is CGGYPSGANVLTF. As DNA, the CDR3 is TGTGGAGGGTACCCCTCTGGGGCCAACGTCCTGACTTTC.

This clonotype occurred once. A single base separates this from a much larger clone, so it may be a read error. The genes are TRBV6-1 and TRBJ2-7, with D unclear. CDR3 length: 15 residues. In germline, CDR1 is MNHNS, CDR2 SASEGT. This chain's CDR3 is CATLLRWGSSCEQYF. The CDR3 coding sequence is TGTGCCACCCTTCTACGGTGGGGAAGCTCCTGCGAGCAGTACTTC.

In this sample, this clonotype turned up many times. The chain joins TRBV10-2 to TRBJ2-3; 7 nucleotides line up with TRBD1. Trimming removed 5 bases from V and 4 bases from J; junction bases left unmatched: 12. The CDR3 has 16 residues. Germline CDR1 reads WSHSY; CDR2 reads SAAADI. The CDR3 reads CASSPGQDIYADTQYF. The CDR3 nucleotides are TGCGCCAGCAGTCCCGGACAGGACATTTACGCAGATACGCAGTATTTT.

V is TRBV6-1 and J is TRBJ2-3, with 7 bases lining up with TRBD1. J lost 0 bases, V lost 6 bases, and 6 bases had no gene match. This CDR3 has 15 amino acids. Per germline, CDR1 MNHNS and CDR2 SASEGT. The CDR3 bases are TGTGCCAGCAGCCACAGGGGCCTTAGCACAGATACGCAGTATTTT. Translation: CASSHRGLSTDTQYF.

The sample holds many counts of this clonotype. V is TRBV5-1 and J is TRBJ1-5, with D perhaps matching TRBD1 (6 bases). V was cut by 2 bases and J by 3 bases, with 12 bases left in between. The CDR3 has 15 amino acids. Per the germline V gene, CDR1 is SGHRS and CDR2 is YFSETQ. CDR3 bases: TGCGCCAGCAGCTTTTCAGGGGTTGACAATCAGCCCCAGCATTTT. Its protein product is CASSFSGVDNQPQHF.

This clonotype appeared many times. The chain recombines TRBV12-3 or TRBV12-4 with TRBJ2-1; 8 bases agree with TRBD1. The V segment lost 1 base and the J segment 7 bases; nucleotides outside the gene matches: 6. The CDR3 spans 15 residues. CDR3 protein: CASSLGPGGGNEQFF. Written as DNA, the CDR3 is TGTGCCAGCAGTTTAGGGCCAGGGGGCGGGAATGAGCAGTTCTTC.

This clonotype was counted between two and nine times. V usage is TRBV7-2 and J usage is TRBJ1-4; 7 bases are a match to TRBD1. After removal of 5 bases from V and 5 bases from J, the junction contained 8 bases not matched to a gene. The V gene's germline CDR1 is SGHTA and CDR2 FQGNSA. CDR3 size: 15 residues. Here the CDR3 reads CASSPDRAWNEKLFF. CDR3 in DNA: TGTGCCAGCAGCCCTGACAGGGCCTGGAATGAAAAACTGTTTTTT.

This clonotype has just a few counts. The genes are TRBV6-1 and TRBJ2-1, with a possible D match to TRBD1 (5 bases). From germline, CDR1 is MNHNS and CDR2 SASEGT. The CDR3 sequence is 15 residues long. V lost 4 bases and J 6 bases, leaving 16 bases between the germline ends. This chain's CDR3 is CASSGTFSRGNEQFF. The DNA of the CDR3 is TGTGCCAGCAGTGGGACGTTTTCTAGGGGCAATGAGCAGTTCTTC.

Many counts were recorded for this clonotype. V is TRBV6-1 and J is TRBJ2-3; D might be TRBD2 (6 bases). CDR3 size: 14 residues. V lost 6 bases, J lost 2 bases, and 12 bases lay in between. Germline values: CDR1 MNHNS, CDR2 SASEGT. The CDR3 loop is CASRLAIDTDTQYF. CDR3 DNA: TGTGCCAGCAGGCTAGCGATTGACACAGATACGCAGTATTTT.

This clonotype showed up many times. The chain has TRBV10-2 and TRBJ1-1; no firm D call. The ends were cut back, 3 bases at V and 0 bases at J, with 11 bases in the middle. Germline CDR1 WSHSY, CDR2 SAAADI. The CDR3 sequence is 15 residues long. The CDR3 reads CASSDIFRLNTEAFF. CDR3 bases: TGCGCCAGCAGTGATATTTTTAGGCTGAACACTGAAGCTTTCTTT.

At least ten counts were recorded for this clonotype. The V and J genes are TRBV19 and TRBJ2-1; TRBD2 matches 12 bases. The CDR3 is 17 amino acids. Germline V gene sequence: CDR1 LNHDA, CDR2 SQIVND (reference sequence). V shed 3 bases and J 6 bases; nucleotides not matched to a gene: 9. Here the CDR3 DNA reads TGTGCCAGTAGTATTCCCACACTAGCGGGAGGAGGCAATGAGCAGTTCTTC. The encoded protein is CASSIPTLAGGGNEQFF.

This clonotype occurred a few times. A much more abundant neighbour one base away suggests this may be a read error. The rearrangement uses TRBV30 and TRBJ2-2; 9 bases are shared with TRBD1. The CDR3 consists of 16 residues. Germline assignment: CDR1 GTSNPN and CDR2 SVGIG (reference sequence). The CDR3: CAWRQTGGTNTGELLF. DNA of the CDR3: TGTGCCTGGAGGCAGACAGGGGGAACGAACACCGGGGAGCTGCTTTTT.

This clonotype was recorded at least ten times. J is TRBJ2-1 and V is TRBV12-5; D might be TRBD2 (6 bases). CDR1 is LGHNT, CDR2 FRNRAP, per germline. This CDR3 region has 17 residues. The V and J ends lost 0 bases and 3 bases respectively, with 15 bases between them. The CDR3, as DNA: TGTGCTAGTGGTTTGGTGTGGGGGGATAGAGACTACAATGAGCAGTTCTTC. Protein product: CASGLVWGDRDYNEQFF.

The chain is built from TRBV28 and TRBJ2-4; 7 nucleotides match TRBD2. This CDR3 contains 19 residues. Trimming at V came to 3 bases and at J to 1 base, leaving 15 bases not matched to a gene. The germline CDR1 and CDR2 sequences are MDHEN and SYDVKM. The CDR3 region is CASSFNLADPLGAKNIQYF. The CDR3 DNA is TGTGCCAGCAGTTTTAACCTAGCGGACCCGTTGGGCGCCAAAAACATTCAGTACTTC.

Of note for this clonotype: The junction departs from the called germline gene at one end, perhaps through a read error. The rearrangement links TRBV24-1 to TRBJ1-1, with a weak D call TRBD1 (5 bases). This CDR3 comprises 13 residues. Looked up from germline, CDR1 is KGHDR and CDR2 is SFDVKD. CDR3 region: CATSDSGNTETFF. CDR3 sequence (DNA): TGTGCCACCAGTGATTCAGGGAACACTGAAACTTTCTTT.

This clonotype was counted many times. J is TRBJ2-1 and V is TRBV27; 9 nucleotides agree with TRBD1. In germline, CDR1 is MNHEY, CDR2 SMNVEV (reference sequence). The CDR3 totals 18 residues. V lost 7 bases and J lost 0; bases outside the gene matches: 13. CDR3 sequence (DNA): TGTGCCAGCACCGCCGACAGGGGGGTTCGGGGCTCCTACAATGAGCAGTTCTTC. As protein: CASTADRGVRGSYNEQFF.

This clonotype occurred many times. This rearrangement joins TRBV2 to TRBJ1-6, with D uncertain. V was shortened by 2 bases and J by 6 bases, with 8 bases between the two germline ends. The CDR3 extends over 14 amino acids. Germline V gene data show CDR1 as SNHLY and CDR2 as FYNNEI. The CDR3 DNA is TGTGCCAGCAGTGAAAGAAAGTCTAATTCACCCCTCCACTTT. It yields the protein CASSERKSNSPLHF.

In the case of this clonotype: One base away lies a much larger clone, so this may be a sequencing read error. The V and J genes are TRBV27 and TRBJ2-1; D unresolved. Germline CDR1 reads MNHEY; CDR2 reads SMNVEV (reference sequence). The CDR3 contains 15 residues. The CDR3 DNA follows: TGTACCAGTGGGATTGACCGGATGTCGGGCAATGAGCAGTTCTTC. Residues: CTSGIDRMSGNEQFF.

This clonotype was seen a handful of times. The junction differs from germline at one of its ends, possibly a read error. This chain links TRBV7-9 with TRBJ2-1, with 7 bases lining up with TRBD2. Germline V CDR1 and CDR2: SEHNR, FQNEAQ (reference sequence). This CDR3 has 16 amino acids. This CDR3 reads CASSATSANSYNEQSF. For the CDR3, the DNA is TGTGCCAGCAGCGCCACTAGCGCCAACTCCTACAATGAGCAGTCCTTC.

This clonotype was seen many times. J is TRBJ2-5 and V is TRBV28, with a tentative D call TRBD2 (5 bases). This CDR3 has 14 residues. Germline V gene lookup returns CDR1 MDHEN and CDR2 SYDVKM. Trimming left V 3 bases short and J 5 bases short, with 13 bases between. In DNA form, the CDR3 reads TGTGCCAGCAGTTTGTCCTCCGGGGTGGAGACCCAGTACTTC. Translation: CASSLSSGVETQYF.

This clonotype has a handful of counts. The CDR3 loop reads CASARDTDTQYF. In nucleotides, the CDR3 is TGTGCCAGCGCGAGAGACACAGATACGCAGTATTTT. The chain uses TRBV9 and TRBJ2-3; no clear D gene. This CDR3 contains 12 residues. Trimming left V 7 bases short and J 2 bases short, with 8 bases between. Germline CDR1 reads SGDLS; CDR2 reads YYNGEE.

Many counts were recorded for this clonotype. The chain carries TRBV6-9 and TRBJ2-5; D uncertain. This CDR3 is 18 amino acids long. Germline assignment: CDR1 MNHGY and CDR2 SVAAGI. The ends were cut back, 3 bases at V and 2 bases at J, with 22 bases in the middle. CDR3 nucleotides: TGTGCCAGCAGTTACGGTTTGGCAGAGAACTACCCACAAGAGACCCAGTACTTC. Translation gives CASSYGLAENYPQETQYF.

This chain joins TRBV28 and TRBJ1-5; 7 bases are shared with TRBD1. The length of the CDR3 is 16 residues. With V trimmed by 2 bases and J by 7 bases, 11 bases remained unmatched. Germline CDR1 reads MDHEN; CDR2 reads SYDVKM. CDR3 loop: CASSLLEGQFGQPQHF. CDR3 DNA sequence: TGTGCCAGCAGTTTACTAGAGGGACAGTTTGGACAGCCCCAGCATTTT. Filled out from reference TRBV28 and TRBJ1-5, the complete variable domain reads DVKVTQSSRYLVKRTGEKVFLECVQDMDHENMFWYRQDPGLGLRLIYFSYDVKMKEKGDIPEGYSVSREKKERFSLILESASTNQTSMYLCASSLLEGQFGQPQHFGDGTRLSIL.

This clonotype was counted a few times. The chain links TRBV7-9 to TRBJ2-4; TRBD2 matches at 7 bases. CDR3 size: 14 residues. After removal of 5 bases from V and 15 bases from J, the junction contained 16 bases not matched to a gene. CDR1 is SEHNR, CDR2 FQNEAQ, per germline (reference sequence). The CDR3 loop is CASSDESSWTRVYF. As DNA, the CDR3 is TGTGCCAGCAGCGACGAGTCATCTTGGACTAGGGTGTACTTC. Complete variable domain (other parts from reference TRBV7-9 and TRBJ2-4): DTGVSQNPRHKITKRGQNVTFRCDPISEHNRLYWYRQTLGQGPEFLTYFQNEAQLEKSRLLSDRFSAERPKGSFSTLEIQRTEQGDSAMYLCASSDESSWTRVYFGAGTRLSVL.

Many counts were recorded for this clonotype. The gene calls are TRBV5-1 and TRBJ2-7; 11 bases line up with TRBD1. The CDR3 extends over 15 amino acids. With 2 bases clipped from V and 4 bases from J, the junction kept 5 bases outside the gene matches. Germline V gene lookup returns CDR1 SGHRS and CDR2 YFSETQ. The DNA of the CDR3 is TGCGCCAGCAGCTTCCGGACAGGGGGCCGGTACGAGCAGTACTTC. Protein: CASSFRTGGRYEQYF.